This TCR beta chain was sequenced for a study of identifying expanded T cells in peripheral blood. Collection occurred without any documented infections or immune events in donors. Profiled with immunoSEQ multiplex PCR; TCRdb holds only in-frame clones, not every one. Of 95,000 to 100,000 clones in the sample, 87% were seen once. The sequenced sample was blood. The sequence derives from a person aged 18 to 70 in good health.

The DNA for the CDR3 is TGCGCCAGCAGCCAAGGGGGGACAGGCGCCACTAGGAGGACAGATACGCAGTATTTT. Amino acid sequence: CASSQGGTGATRRTDTQYF. J is TRBJ2-3 and V is TRBV4-3; 8 nucleotides line up with TRBD1. This CDR3 region has 19 residues. The germline V gene encodes CDR1 LGHNA and CDR2 YSLEER. With V trimmed by 1 base and J by 3 bases, 15 bases remained unmatched.